The 31 T cell receptor beta chains presented below share a single source sample, sequenced in a study of post-analysis software for immune sequencing data. Unique molecular identifiers featured in each of the TCR beta cDNA libraries. TCRdb ran MiXCR on the PCR reads and lists one entry per CDR3 protein. The sample yields roughly 800,000 distinct CDR3 sequences, roughly 50% seen once. Whole-study findings and limits: Controls showed lower frequencies than patients for a few TRBV segments, and TRBV5-6, TRBV5-1 and TRBV20-1 were among these.

These TCRs are of unknown antigen specificity. Sequenced: blood. The receptors were sampled from a girl aged 10-17 years with multiple sclerosis.

This clonotype was detected only a few times. The V and J genes are TRBV12-3 or TRBV12-4 and TRBJ2-4, with D possibly called TRBD1 or TRBD2 (5 bases each). TRBJ2-7 matches the DNA end more closely, so the J call is doubtful. CDR3 size: 17 residues. CDR3 sequence (DNA): TGTGCCAGCAGGCATTCACCGGGACGAGGCAGGTCCTACGAGCAGTACTTC. Translation: CASRHSPGRGRSYEQYF.

This clonotype came up a few times. Here the CDR3 DNA reads TGCAGTGCTAGATCATTTGGGTCGGGGAGCTCCTACAATGAGCAGTTCTTC. Its protein is CSARSFGSGSSYNEQFF. The chain couples TRBV20-1 to TRBJ2-1, with D tentatively TRBD2 (5 bases). The CDR3 runs 17 residues. Germline V gene lookup returns CDR1 DFQATT and CDR2 SNEGSKA (reference sequence). V was cut by 2 bases and J by 0 bases, with 17 bases left in between.

V and J are TRBV29-1 and TRBJ2-7; 13 bases fit TRBD2. Germline V lookup: CDR1 SQVTM, CDR2 ANQGSEA. The trim removed 6 bases at V and 3 bases at J, leaving 5 bases unmatched. The CDR3 extends over 14 amino acids. CDR3 DNA sequence: TGCAGCGTAGCGGGACTAGCGGGATTCTACGAGCAGTACTTC. It translates to CSVAGLAGFYEQYF.

This clonotype turned up a few times. The genes are TRBV15 and TRBJ2-4; tentatively, D is TRBD1 (6 bases). The V gene lost 5 bases and the J gene lost 0 bases, with 14 bases spanning the gap. The CDR3 covers 16 residues. Germline V gene sequence: CDR1 LNHNV, CDR2 YYDKDF (reference sequence). The CDR3 loop reads CATSRPPGEAKNIQYF. In DNA, the CDR3 is TGTGCCACCAGCCGGCCCCCAGGGGAAGCCAAAAACATTCAGTACTTC. Complete variable domain (other parts from reference TRBV15 and TRBJ2-4): DAMVIQNPRYQVTQFGKPVTLSCSQTLNHNVMYWYQQKSSQAPKLLFHYYDKDFNNEADTPDNFQSRRPNTSFCFLDIRSPGLGDTAMYLCATSRPPGEAKNIQYFGAGTRLSVL.

V and J are TRBV29-1 and TRBJ2-5; 8 nucleotides agree with TRBD2. The closer fit of TRBJ2-7 to the DNA end suggests the J call may be wrong. CDR1 is SQVTM, CDR2 ANQGSEA, per germline. This CDR3 is 16 amino acids long. The CDR3 nucleotides read TGCAGCGTTGAAGCCCCTCTGGGCGGGAGGACGTTCGAGCAGTACTTC. Its protein product is CSVEAPLGGRTFEQYF.

Only one count was recorded for this clonotype. The chain is built from TRBV29-1 and TRBJ2-7; 11 positions agree with TRBD2. The CDR3 is made up of 16 amino acids. J lost 1 base, V lost 7 bases, and 12 bases had no gene match. Germline lookup yields CDR1 SQVTM and CDR2 ANQGSEA. The DNA of the CDR3 is TGCAGCGCCCGTGGGCTAGCGGGAGGAAGATCCTACGAGCAGTACTTC. This encodes CSARGLAGGRSYEQYF.

This clonotype was observed a few times. The chain has TRBV12-3 or TRBV12-4 and TRBJ2-5; 10 bases are a match to TRBD2. V trimming: 6 bases; J trimming: 5 bases; junction bases outside the gene matches: 15. The CDR3 is 17 residues long. CDR3 residues: CASSPPSGSGGSETQYF. The CDR3 coding sequence is TGTGCCAGCAGCCCACCTAGCGGGAGCGGTGGAAGTGAGACCCAGTACTTC.

This clonotype was recorded a few times. The chain employs TRBV29-1 and TRBJ2-7; D not resolved. The V end lost 4 bases, the J end lost 1 base, and 14 bases lay between the germline ends. In germline, CDR1 is SQVTM, CDR2 ANQGSEA. The CDR3 consists of 14 residues. The CDR3 loop is CSVVERIVSYEQYF. CDR3 in DNA: TGCAGCGTTGTCGAGAGGATAGTGTCCTACGAGCAGTACTTC.

The gene calls are TRBV7-8 and TRBJ2-2, with TRBD1 matching over 12 bases. CDR1 SGHVS and CDR2 FQNEAQ come from the germline V gene. With 11 bases clipped from V and 8 bases from J, the junction kept 15 bases outside the gene matches. The length of the CDR3 is 16 residues. The chain's CDR3 is CAHHVAGQGATGELFF. CDR3 sequence (DNA): TGTGCCCACCACGTGGCGGGACAGGGGGCCACGGGGGAGCTGTTTTTT.

The chain has TRBV20-1 and TRBJ2-7; 9 bases align to TRBD2. The J call is doubtful: the DNA matches TRBJ2-5 better. CDR3 length: 15 amino acids. Germline V gene sequence: CDR1 DFQATT, CDR2 SNEGSKA (reference sequence). CDR3 coding DNA: TGCAGTGCTAGAGGTGATAGCGGGAGCCAAGAGACCCAGTACTTC. Encoded protein: CSARGDSGSQETQYF.

Only a few counts were recorded for this clonotype. The V call is TRBV12-3 or TRBV12-4, the J call TRBJ2-1, with 8 bases identical to TRBD2. V lost 5 bases, J lost 4 bases, and 10 bases stayed unmatched. The CDR3 loop spans 16 amino acids. The CDR3 DNA reads TGTGCCAGCAGTCAACGCGCAGCGGGGGAGTACAATGAGCAGTTCTTC. Translation: CASSQRAAGEYNEQFF.

As regards this clonotype: One junction end does not reproduce the germline sequence, and a read error may be involved. The V call is TRBV5-1, the J call TRBJ2-5, with D possibly matching TRBD2 (6 bases). The germline V gene encodes CDR1 SGHRS and CDR2 YFSETQ. The CDR3 contains 15 residues. Here the CDR3 DNA reads TGCGCCAGCAGCCAGGCTGGGGAGGACCAAGAGACCCGGTACTTC. It translates to CASSQAGEDQETRYF.

In its sample, this clonotype was seen a few times. J is TRBJ2-5 and V is TRBV3-1; D could derive from TRBD1 or TRBD2 (5 bases each). This CDR3 contains 16 residues. Germline V lookup: CDR1 LGHDT, CDR2 YNNKEL (reference sequence). V was shortened by 0 bases and J by 5 bases, with 16 bases between the two germline ends. The CDR3 sequence is CASSQDPRRDGETQYF. DNA of the CDR3: TGTGCCAGCAGCCAAGATCCACGCAGGGACGGGGAGACCCAGTACTTC.

This chain connects TRBV7-8 to TRBJ2-1, with D possibly TRBD2 on 5 matching bases. Germline V CDR1 and CDR2: SGHVS, FQNEAQ. The CDR3 spans 15 residues. The V end lost 9 bases, the J end lost 10 bases, and 25 bases lay between the germline ends. The CDR3 sequence: CASSDPRAAVNEQFF. The CDR3 DNA sequence: TGTGCCAGTAGCGACCCGCGGGCCGCGGTAAACGAGCAGTTCTTC.

The chain recombines TRBV18 with TRBJ2-3, with TRBD1 as a possible D gene (7 bases). V gave up 2 bases and J gave up 0 bases, with 18 bases separating them. The germline V gene encodes CDR1 KGHSH and CDR2 LQKENI. This CDR3 contains 18 residues. CDR3 bases: TGTGCCAGCTCACCATTTCAGATTCCAGGGGGGAGCACAGATACGCAGTATTTT. This translates into CASSPFQIPGGSTDTQYF.

The V gene is TRBV7-9, the J gene TRBJ1-2; 8 positions match TRBD1. V was clipped by 0 bases and J by 4 bases; unmatched bases: 4. There are 15 residues in the CDR3. Germline values: CDR1 SEHNR, CDR2 FQNEAQ (reference sequence). CDR3 DNA: TGTGCCAGCAGCTTAGCTTCAGGGGGCGCCTATGGCTACACCTTC. It encodes CASSLASGGAYGYTF. Complete variable domain (other parts from reference TRBV7-9 and TRBJ1-2): DTGVSQNPRHKITKRGQNVTFRCDPISEHNRLYWYRQTLGQGPEFLTYFQNEAQLEKSRLLSDRFSAERPKGSFSTLEIQRTEQGDSAMYLCASSLASGGAYGYTFGSGTRLTVV.

This clonotype was observed a handful of times. This chain connects TRBV20-1 to TRBJ1-5; D possibly corresponds to TRBD1 (5 bases). CDR3 length: 14 residues. Trimming removed 6 bases from V and 1 base from J, with 13 bases in between. Germline V CDR1 and CDR2: DFQATT, SNEGSKA (reference sequence). CDR3 region: CSARRGTSNQPQHF. The CDR3 DNA reads as TGCAGTGCCAGGAGGGGTACGAGCAATCAGCCCCAGCATTTT.

A few counts support this clonotype. This rearrangement joins TRBV29-1 to TRBJ2-7; a weak D match, TRBD1 (5 bases). Germline CDR1 is SQVTM and CDR2 is ANQGSEA. CDR3 length: 13 amino acids. V gave up 4 bases and J gave up 2 bases, with 12 bases separating them. The CDR3, as DNA: TGCAGCGTTGGTAAGGGCAGGGCCTACGAGCAGTACTTC. Translation gives CSVGKGRAYEQYF.

The chain carries TRBV10-3 and TRBJ2-7; 8 nucleotides align to TRBD1. V dropped 5 bases and J dropped 6; count of bases not matched to a gene: 3. CDR1 is ENHRY and CDR2 is SYGVKD in the germline V gene. The CDR3 sequence is 12 residues long. The CDR3 loop reads CAISFDRGEQYF. The CDR3, as DNA: TGTGCCATCAGTTTTGACAGGGGCGAGCAGTACTTC.

The chain has TRBV6-6 and TRBJ1-2; D gene uncertain. Trimming took 0 bases from V and 7 from J, leaving 9 bases between them. Germline CDR1 and CDR2: MNHNY and SVGAGI (reference sequence). The CDR3 loop spans 13 amino acids. The CDR3 sequence: CASSYSQGSGYTF. The CDR3 region has the DNA TGTGCCAGCAGTTACTCCCAAGGGTCTGGCTACACCTTC.

J is TRBJ2-1 and V is TRBV20-1; unclear D gene. The CDR3 is made up of 17 amino acids. Trimming removed 0 bases from V and 0 bases from J, with 15 bases in between. CDR1 is DFQATT and CDR2 is SNEGSKA in the germline V gene (reference sequence). Here the CDR3 DNA reads TGCAGTGCTAGAGATATCCTTTTTGCGAGCTCCTACAATGAGCAGTTCTTC. It encodes CSARDILFASSYNEQFF.

V is TRBV20-1 and J is TRBJ2-5; 9 bases fit TRBD2. Germline trimming cut 5 bases from V and 5 bases from J; bases unmatched to any gene: 9. CDR1 is DFQATT and CDR2 is SNEGSKA in the germline V gene (reference sequence). The CDR3 runs 14 residues. CDR3 coding DNA: TGCAGTGCTGACCCTAGCGGGATGGGGGAGACCCAGTACTTC. Translating gives CSADPSGMGETQYF.

CDR3 residues: CSARPLAGSPDTQYF. The DNA of the CDR3 is TGCAGTGCTCGGCCCCTAGCGGGATCCCCAGATACGCAGTATTTT. The chain uses TRBV20-1 and TRBJ2-3, with 9 bases identical to TRBD2. CDR1 and CDR2 (germline): DFQATT, SNEGSKA (reference sequence). This CDR3 is built from 15 residues. J gave up 4 bases and V 5 bases, and 10 bases lay outside the gene matches.

The chain employs TRBV5-1 and TRBJ2-7, with 8 nucleotides matching TRBD1. V lost 3 bases and J lost 5; bases outside the gene matches: 10. This CDR3 contains 15 residues. The germline gives CDR1 SGHRS, CDR2 YFSETQ. This chain's CDR3 is CASSWADRDGHEQYF. The DNA for the CDR3 is TGCGCCAGCAGCTGGGCGGACAGGGACGGGCACGAGCAGTACTTC. Drawing the rest from reference TRBV5-1 and TRBJ2-7, the complete variable domain is KAGVTQTPRYLIKTRGQQVTLSCSPISGHRSVSWYQQTPGQGLQFLFEYFSETQRNKGNFPGRFSGRQFSNSRSEMNVSTLELGDSALYLCASSWADRDGHEQYFGPGTRLTVT.

The chain uses TRBV20-1 and TRBJ2-1; tentatively, D is TRBD1 (6 bases). Germline V gives CDR1 DFQATT, CDR2 SNEGSKA (reference sequence). V was pared by 0 bases and J by 0 bases, with 15 bases between. The CDR3 spans 17 residues. The CDR3, as DNA: TGCAGTGCTAGAGACACACAACAGGGAAACTCCTACAATGAGCAGTTCTTC. This encodes CSARDTQQGNSYNEQFF.

The chain is built from TRBV11-2 and TRBJ2-1; 9 positions agree with TRBD2. Germline CDR1 and CDR2: SGHAT and FQNNGV. The CDR3 is made up of 18 amino acids. J lost 4 bases, V lost 1 base, and 11 bases had no gene match. The CDR3 sequence is CASSLGEGASGDYNEQFF. The CDR3 DNA reads as TGTGCCAGCAGCTTAGGGGAAGGGGCTAGCGGGGATTACAATGAGCAGTTCTTC.

The V call is TRBV5-1, the J call TRBJ2-4; the match to TRBD2 covers 8 bases. The J call is in doubt because the DNA end fits TRBJ2-7 better. The CDR3 has 16 amino acids. From germline, CDR1 is SGHRS and CDR2 YFSETQ. CDR3 protein: CASSLASGTRGYEQYF. CDR3 bases: TGCGCCAGCAGCTTGGCGAGTGGGACTAGGGGATACGAGCAGTACTTC.

V is TRBV27 and J is TRBJ1-2; no firm D call. This CDR3 contains 13 residues. V lost 6 bases, J lost 3 bases, and 11 bases lay in between. Germline loops: CDR1 MNHEY, CDR2 SMNVEV (reference sequence). CDR3 nucleotides: TGTGCCAGCAGCTTCGGGCTTCACTATGGCTACACCTTC. Protein sequence: CASSFGLHYGYTF.

The CDR3 DNA reads TGCGCCAGCAGCCCGGGGTTAGAGGCTGGGGCCAACGTCCTGACTTTC. It codes for CASSPGLEAGANVLTF. The rearrangement links TRBV5-1 to TRBJ2-6, with a tentative D call TRBD2 (5 bases). From germline, CDR1 is SGHRS and CDR2 YFSETQ. This CDR3 has 16 amino acids. V was cut by 4 bases and J by 2 bases, with 13 bases left in between.

J is TRBJ1-5 and V is TRBV7-9; the D gene is possibly TRBD1 (5 bases). The CDR3 extends over 17 amino acids. V lost 5 bases and J lost 6, with 23 bases in between. CDR1 is SEHNR and CDR2 is FQNEAQ in the germline V gene (reference sequence). CDR3 region: CASSTSQVGLQGQPQHF. CDR3 sequence (DNA): TGTGCCAGCAGCACCTCGCAGGTCGGCCTCCAGGGTCAGCCCCAGCATTTT.

This clonotype was counted a few times. The gene calls are TRBV20-1 and TRBJ2-1, with 8 bases fitting TRBD2. Trimming cost V 7 bases and J 1 base; bases outside gene matches: 6. The germline V gene has CDR1 DFQATT and CDR2 SNEGSKA (reference sequence). CDR3 length: 14 residues. The CDR3 sequence: CSGGGPNSYNEQFF. CDR3 nucleotide sequence: TGCAGTGGCGGGGGGCCGAATTCCTACAATGAGCAGTTCTTC.